The 20 T cell receptor beta chains in this list originate from one sample, sequenced in a study of cytomegalovirus exposure and HLA in healthy donors. The repertoire was sequenced with immunoSEQ multiplex PCR; TCRdb's copy has only in-frame clones and lacks some. The table includes over 250,000 clones, 86% detected once. What was sequenced was PBMCs. The receptor source for this set is a woman younger than 30 in good health and CMV-seronegative.

This clone showed up just once. The chain combines TRBV2 with TRBJ2-5; a possible D gene is TRBD2 (6 bases). The germline gives CDR1 SNHLY, CDR2 FYNNEI. V was pared by 6 bases and J by 4 bases, with 15 bases between. CDR3 length: 14 residues. CDR3 sequence reads: CASSPAVGGETQYF. The CDR3 bases are TGTGCCAGCAGCCCCGCGGTCGGGGGAGAGACCCAGTACTTC.

A single count supports this clone. The chain has TRBV7-3 and TRBJ2-3; 8 nucleotides match TRBD2. With 3 bases clipped from V and 1 base from J, the junction kept 9 bases outside the gene matches. In germline, CDR1 is SGHTA, CDR2 FQGTGA. The CDR3 has 17 residues. CDR3 residues: CASSFTLGSGGTDTQYF. Written as DNA, the CDR3 is TGTGCCAGCAGCTTTACTCTGGGTAGCGGGGGCACAGATACGCAGTATTTT.

V is TRBV6-4 and J is TRBJ2-2; 8 bases fit TRBD1. With 0 bases clipped from V and 6 bases from J, the junction kept 0 bases outside the gene matches. The CDR3 loop spans 14 amino acids. CDR1 is MRHNA, CDR2 SNTAGT, per germline. CDR3 DNA sequence: TGTGCCAGCAGTGACTCGACAGGGGCCGGGGAGCTGTTTTTT. Its translation is CASSDSTGAGELFF.

V is TRBV19 and J is TRBJ2-5; TRBD1 is a possible D gene (6 bases). This CDR3 has 15 amino acids. Trimming removed 3 bases from V and 1 base from J, with 12 bases in between. CDR1 LNHDA and CDR2 SQIVND come from the germline V gene (reference sequence). CDR3 in amino acids: CASSMIQGGQETQYF. For the CDR3, the DNA is TGTGCCAGTAGTATGATACAGGGTGGCCAAGAGACCCAGTACTTC.

V and J are TRBV6-5 and TRBJ2-1, with 8 positions matching TRBD2. V gave up 5 bases and J gave up 0 bases; unmatched junction bases: 3. Germline CDR1 is MNHEY and CDR2 is SVGAGI. CDR3 size: 15 residues. CDR3 loop: CASSTLADSYNEQFF. In DNA form, the CDR3 reads TGTGCCAGCAGTACACTAGCGGACTCCTACAATGAGCAGTTCTTC.

This clone was recorded only once. V usage is TRBV5-8 and J usage is TRBJ1-1; D is possibly TRBD1 (5 bases). V was shortened by 6 bases and J by 1 base, with 10 bases between the two germline ends. CDR1 and CDR2 (germline): SGHTS, YDEGEE. This CDR3 comprises 13 residues. The chain's CDR3 is CASIDTGNTEAFF. CDR3 DNA sequence: TGTGCCAGCATCGACACAGGGAACACTGAAGCTTTCTTT.

The V gene is TRBV30, the J gene TRBJ2-1; 8 bases map to TRBD2. Germline lookup yields CDR1 GTSNPN and CDR2 SVGIG (reference sequence). Trimming cost V 4 bases and J 12 bases; bases outside gene matches: 8. This CDR3 contains 12 residues. CDR3 nucleotide sequence: TGTGCCTGGACCGCGGGACTAGGATTGCAGTTCTTC. Protein sequence: CAWTAGLGLQFF. The whole variable domain, remainder taken from reference TRBV30 and TRBJ2-1, is SQTIHQWPATLVQPVGSPLSLECTVEGTSNPNLYWYRQAAGRGLQLLFYSVGIGQISSEVPQNLSASRPQDRQFILSSKKLLLSDSGFYLCAWTAGLGLQFFGPGTRLTVL.

The sample holds one count of this clone. The chain is built from TRBV5-1 and TRBJ2-7; a weak D match, TRBD2 (5 bases). Trimming left V 1 base short and J 3 bases short, with 26 bases between. This CDR3 has 19 residues. Germline-derived CDR1 and CDR2 are SGHRS and YFSETQ. CDR3: CASSLFTQEAYKGFYEQYF. The CDR3 nucleotides are TGCGCCAGCAGCTTGTTCACCCAGGAGGCGTACAAAGGCTTCTACGAGCAGTACTTC.

CDR3 bases: TGTGCCAGCAGCCAAGTCGCTAGCGGCCCGCAGTATTTT. It codes for CASSQVASGPQYF. The chain employs TRBV14 and TRBJ2-3; 7 bases align to TRBD2. Germline V lookup: CDR1 SGHDN, CDR2 FVKESK. Germline trimming cut 1 base from V and 10 bases from J; bases unmatched to any gene: 5. The CDR3 is made up of 13 amino acids.

J is TRBJ1-5 and V is TRBV10-3, with D perhaps TRBD1 (6 bases). CDR1 is ENHRY, CDR2 SYGVKD, per germline. Trimming pared 2 bases from V and 3 bases from J, leaving 14 bases between. The CDR3 totals 16 residues. The CDR3 is CAISEGTTGPNQPQHF. The CDR3 region has the DNA TGTGCCATCAGTGAGGGAACGACAGGACCCAATCAGCCCCAGCATTTT.

The V gene is TRBV28, the J gene TRBJ1-5; TRBD1 aligns across 10 bases. V lost 3 bases, J lost 0 bases, and 5 bases stayed unmatched. The CDR3 has 17 residues. Germline CDR1 and CDR2: MDHEN and SYDVKM. The CDR3 protein is CASSFSDRGTSNQPQHF. The CDR3 DNA reads as TGTGCCAGCAGTTTCTCGGACAGGGGGACTAGCAATCAGCCCCAGCATTTT.

The chain combines TRBV28 with TRBJ2-1; no clear D gene. V was cut by 1 base and J by 8 bases, with 6 bases left in between. The V gene's germline CDR1 is MDHEN and CDR2 SYDVKM. CDR3 size: 12 residues. The chain's CDR3 is CASSLLTDEQFF. The CDR3 DNA reads TGTGCCAGCAGTTTATTGACTGATGAGCAGTTCTTC. The variable domain in full, completed from reference TRBV28 and TRBJ2-1, reads DVKVTQSSRYLVKRTGEKVFLECVQDMDHENMFWYRQDPGLGLRLIYFSYDVKMKEKGDIPEGYSVSREKKERFSLILESASTNQTSMYLCASSLLTDEQFFGPGTRLTVL.

The V call is TRBV5-6, the J call TRBJ1-2; D is ambiguous. This CDR3 is 13 amino acids long. The V gene lost 0 bases and the J gene lost 5 bases, with 8 bases spanning the gap. Germline CDR1 SGHDT, CDR2 YYEEEE. The CDR3 DNA follows: TGTGCCAGCAGCTTGGGGGCTTTGTATGGCTACACCTTC. It specifies CASSLGALYGYTF.

The gene calls are TRBV5-1 and TRBJ2-3, with TRBD1 as a possible D gene (6 bases). The germline CDR1 and CDR2 sequences are SGHRS and YFSETQ. Trimming shortened V by 0 bases and J by 2 bases, and 16 bases separated the two germline ends. The CDR3 is made up of 17 amino acids. The CDR3 region has the DNA TGCGCCAGCAGCTTGGGGGCGAGGGGGTCGATCACAGATACGCAGTATTTT. Translated: CASSLGARGSITDTQYF.

DNA for the CDR3: TGTGCCAGCAGCTATCCGGGACTATACACAGATACGCAGTATTTT. This gives the protein CASSYPGLYTDTQYF. This chain joins TRBV5-6 and TRBJ2-3, with 7 nucleotides matching TRBD2. The CDR3 length is 15 residues. V lost 3 bases, J lost 2 bases, and 6 bases stayed unmatched. Germline V gives CDR1 SGHDT, CDR2 YYEEEE.

V usage is TRBV7-9 and J usage is TRBJ1-2; D is unresolved. Trimming left V 2 bases short and J 4 bases short, with 17 bases between. Germline loops: CDR1 SEHNR, CDR2 FQNEAQ (reference sequence). This CDR3 comprises 16 residues. Here the CDR3 reads CASSLSGGTWIYGYTF. The CDR3 nucleotides are TGTGCCAGCAGCTTAAGCGGCGGCACATGGATCTATGGCTACACCTTC.

This rearrangement joins TRBV6-5 to TRBJ2-2, with TRBD2 matching 7 bases. The V segment lost 0 bases and the J segment 4 bases; nucleotides outside the gene matches: 5. Germline CDR1 reads MNHEY; CDR2 reads SVGAGI. CDR3 length: 16 residues. CDR3: CASSYSAGLFTGELFF. CDR3 nucleotides: TGTGCCAGCAGTTACTCAGCGGGATTGTTCACCGGGGAGCTGTTTTTT.

This clone was picked up a small number of times. This chain's CDR3 is CASSLVKGRHTF. DNA for the CDR3: TGTGCCAGCAGCTTGGTTAAGGGGCGCCACACCTTC. J is TRBJ1-2 and V is TRBV5-6, with D possibly matching TRBD1 (5 bases). Germline V gene sequence: CDR1 SGHDT, CDR2 YYEEEE. This CDR3 is built from 12 residues. Deletions cut 0 bases from V and 12 bases from J, with 12 bases between. The variable domain in full, with the rest retrieved from reference TRBV5-6 and TRBJ1-2, is DAGVTQSPTHLIKTRGQQVTLRCSPKSGHDTVSWYQQALGQGPQFIFQYYEEEERQRGNFPDRFSGHQFPNYSSELNVNALLLGDSALYLCASSLVKGRHTFGSGTRLTVV.

The CDR3 loop is CASSVATRDRGDTIYF. DNA for the CDR3: TGTGCCAGCAGCGTAGCGACGCGCGACAGGGGGGACACCATATATTTT. The chain joins TRBV9 to TRBJ1-3, with 9 nucleotides matching TRBD1. The CDR3 consists of 16 residues. Trimming at V came to 0 bases and at J to 8 bases, leaving 9 bases not matched to a gene. CDR1 is SGDLS and CDR2 is YYNGEE in the germline V gene.

The CDR3 DNA sequence: TGCGCCAGCAGCCCCAGGCCGATGGCCCTTAGCAATCAGCCCCAGCATTTT. It codes for CASSPRPMALSNQPQHF. J is TRBJ1-5 and V is TRBV4-1; D is undetermined. With 4 bases removed from V and 0 bases from J, the gap between germline ends came to 16 bases. The germline gives CDR1 MGHRA, CDR2 YSYEKL. This CDR3 spans 17 amino acids.